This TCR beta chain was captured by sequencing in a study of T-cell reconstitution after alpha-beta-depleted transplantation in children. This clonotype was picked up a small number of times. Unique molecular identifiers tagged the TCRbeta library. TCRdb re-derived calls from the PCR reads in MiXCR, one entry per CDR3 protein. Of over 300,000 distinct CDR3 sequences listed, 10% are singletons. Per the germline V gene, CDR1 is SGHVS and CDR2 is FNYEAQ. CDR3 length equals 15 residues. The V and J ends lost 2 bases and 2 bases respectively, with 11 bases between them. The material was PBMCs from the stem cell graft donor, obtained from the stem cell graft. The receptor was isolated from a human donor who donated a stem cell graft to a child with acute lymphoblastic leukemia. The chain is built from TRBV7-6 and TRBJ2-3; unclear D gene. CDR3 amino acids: CASSLSPRHTDTQYF. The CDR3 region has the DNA TGTGCCAGCAGCTTATCCCCGAGACACACAGATACGCAGTATTTT.